This TCR beta chain was captured in a study of blood T cell repertoires in COVID-19. Germline CDR1 SNHLY, CDR2 FYNNEI. V lost 6 bases, J lost 4 bases, and 7 bases stayed unmatched. The length of the CDR3 is 14 residues. Authors' processing steps: Reference gene primers were amplified, and this amplification served to estimate nucleated cell counts. Method: immunoSEQ multiplex PCR; TCRdb's copy keeps in-frame clones and lacks some. Clone size and the V and J calls come from that table; the DNA yielded D and trimming. The sample consists of some 81,000 clones, less than 95% of them appearing once. Sequences were obtained from peripheral blood. The V and J genes are TRBV2 and TRBJ1-1; the match to TRBD1 covers 8 bases. This receptor was taken from a woman in her 50s in a cohort sampled during active COVID-19. The CDR3 bases are TGTGCCAGCAGCCCGGGAACAGGGGGCACTGAAGCTTTCTTT. Its protein product is CASSPGTGGTEAFF. The variable domain in full, with the rest retrieved from reference TRBV2 and TRBJ1-1, is EPEVTQTPSHQVTQMGQEVILRCVPISNHLYFYWYRQILGQKVEFLVSFYNNEISEKSEIFDDQFSVERPDGSNFTLKIRSTKLEDSAMYFCASSPGTGGTEAFFGQGTRLTVV.